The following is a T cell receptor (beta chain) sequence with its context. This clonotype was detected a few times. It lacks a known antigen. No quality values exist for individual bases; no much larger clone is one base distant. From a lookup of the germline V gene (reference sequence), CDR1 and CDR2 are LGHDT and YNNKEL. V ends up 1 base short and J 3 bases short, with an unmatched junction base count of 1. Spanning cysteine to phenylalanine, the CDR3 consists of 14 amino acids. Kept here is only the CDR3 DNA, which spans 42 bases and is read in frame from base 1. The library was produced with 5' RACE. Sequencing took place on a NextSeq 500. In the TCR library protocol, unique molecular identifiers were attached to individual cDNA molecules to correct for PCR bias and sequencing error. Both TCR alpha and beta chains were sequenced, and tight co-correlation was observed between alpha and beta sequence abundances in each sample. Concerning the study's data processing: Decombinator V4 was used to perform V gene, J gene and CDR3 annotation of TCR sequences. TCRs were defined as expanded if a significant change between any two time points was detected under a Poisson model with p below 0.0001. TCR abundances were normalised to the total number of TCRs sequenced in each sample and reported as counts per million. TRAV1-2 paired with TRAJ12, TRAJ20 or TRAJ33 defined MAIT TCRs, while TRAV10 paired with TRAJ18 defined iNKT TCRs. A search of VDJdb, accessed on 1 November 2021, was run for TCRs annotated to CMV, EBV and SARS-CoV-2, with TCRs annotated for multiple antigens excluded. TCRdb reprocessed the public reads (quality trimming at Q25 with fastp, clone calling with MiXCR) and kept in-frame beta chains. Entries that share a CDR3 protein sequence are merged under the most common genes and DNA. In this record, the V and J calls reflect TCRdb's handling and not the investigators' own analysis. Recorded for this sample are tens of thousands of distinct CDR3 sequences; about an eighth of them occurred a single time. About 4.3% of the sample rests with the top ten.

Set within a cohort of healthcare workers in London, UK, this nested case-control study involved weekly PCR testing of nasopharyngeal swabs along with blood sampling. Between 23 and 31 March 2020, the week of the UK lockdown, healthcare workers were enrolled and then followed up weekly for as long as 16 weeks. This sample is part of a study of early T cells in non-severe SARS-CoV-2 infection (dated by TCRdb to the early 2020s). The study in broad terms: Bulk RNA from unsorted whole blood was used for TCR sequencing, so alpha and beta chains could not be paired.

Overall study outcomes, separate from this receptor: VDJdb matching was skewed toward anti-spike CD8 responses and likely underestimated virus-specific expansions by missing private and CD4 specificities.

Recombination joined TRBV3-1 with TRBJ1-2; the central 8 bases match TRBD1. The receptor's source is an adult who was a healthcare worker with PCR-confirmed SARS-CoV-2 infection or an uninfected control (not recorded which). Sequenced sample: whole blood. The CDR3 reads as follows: CASSQAGGDYGYTF. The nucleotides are TGTGCCAGCAGCCAAGCAGGGGGCGACTATGGCTACACCTTC.